Below are 21 T cell receptor beta chains sequenced from a single sample in a study of PD-L1 blockade in urothelial cancer. The time point: peripheral blood 6 weeks after treatment start. Here immunoSEQ multiplex PCR was the method, and the copy in TCRdb shows in-frame clones only, minus some. The table shows 45,000 to 60,000 clones, with more than 75% occurring only once. The specimen comprised PBMCs, sampled around atezolizumab (anti-PD-L1) treatment. The receptors shown here come from a man aged 55 to 70 with urothelial cancer.

The CDR3 loop reads CASSRDRGRGAFF. DNA of the CDR3: TGCGCCAGCAGCCGTGACAGGGGGCGGGGAGCTTTCTTT. J is TRBJ1-1 and V is TRBV4-1; 10 bases map to TRBD1. Germline loops: CDR1 MGHRA, CDR2 YSYEKL. V trimming: 4 bases; J trimming: 10 bases; junction bases outside the gene matches: 6. The CDR3 is 13 amino acids.

The V gene is TRBV10-1, the J gene TRBJ2-1, with TRBD2 matching over 9 bases. Germline lookup yields CDR1 WNHNN and CDR2 SYGVQD (reference sequence). Trimming took 3 bases from V and 4 from J; bases not matched to a gene: 4. CDR3 length equals 15 residues. The CDR3 DNA reads as TGCGCCAGCAGTGACAACAGCGGGGGGTACAATGAGCAGTTCTTC. Amino acid sequence: CASSDNSGGYNEQFF.

The chain employs TRBV7-2 and TRBJ1-1; no definite D call. The CDR3 totals 13 residues. Germline V gene data show CDR1 as SGHTA and CDR2 as FQGNSA. Trimming removed 5 bases from V and 4 bases from J, with 11 bases in between. As DNA, the CDR3 is TGTGCCAGCAGCCGAAGTGGCCCCACTGAAGCTTTCTTT. Its protein product is CASSRSGPTEAFF. Based on the CDR3 plus reference TRBV7-2 and TRBJ1-1, the full variable domain is GAGVSQSPSNKVTEKGKDVELRCDPISGHTALYWYRQSLGQGLEFLIYFQGNSAPDKSGLPSDRFSAERTGGSVSTLTIQRTQQEDSAVYLCASSRSGPTEAFFGQGTRLTVV.

CDR3 sequence (DNA): TGTGCCAGCAGCCGAACAGGTCTTAATGGAGATCACTACGAGCAGTACTTC. Protein product: CASSRTGLNGDHYEQYF. V is TRBV7-9 and J is TRBJ2-7, with D possibly being TRBD1 (5 bases). The germline V gene encodes CDR1 SEHNR and CDR2 FQNEAQ (reference sequence). V lost 5 bases, J lost 3 bases, and 23 bases lay in between. This CDR3 region has 17 residues.

The V and J genes are TRBV27 and TRBJ1-6; TRBD1 aligns across 7 bases. Per the germline V gene, CDR1 is MNHEY and CDR2 is SMNVEV (reference sequence). Unmatched junction bases numbered 16, after V lost 6 bases and J lost 14 bases. The CDR3 is 15 residues long. The CDR3 is CASRPGTEHRVALHF. CDR3 DNA: TGTGCCAGCAGGCCCGGGACAGAGCATAGGGTGGCCCTCCACTTT.

The chain carries TRBV5-1 and TRBJ1-1; D gene ambiguous. The CDR3 covers 14 residues. The V end lost 0 bases, the J end lost 3 bases, and 9 bases lay between the germline ends. Germline CDR1 and CDR2: SGHRS and YFSETQ. The CDR3 nucleotides read TGCGCCAGCAGCTTGGGCAGGTGGGACACTGAAGCTTTCTTT. Its protein is CASSLGRWDTEAFF.

The J gene is TRBJ2-5, the V gene TRBV10-3; tentative D call: TRBD2 (6 bases). The CDR3 is 14 residues long. The V gene's germline CDR1 is ENHRY and CDR2 SYGVKD. With 0 bases removed from V and 5 bases from J, the gap between germline ends came to 10 bases. The CDR3 reads CAISESGGRETQYF. CDR3 DNA: TGTGCCATCAGTGAGTCAGGAGGGAGGGAGACCCAGTACTTC.

The chain combines TRBV23-1 with TRBJ2-5; TRBD1 agrees at 10 bases. TRBV23-1 is flagged as an ORF with uncertain function. The CDR3 length is 14 residues. J gave up 6 bases and V 6 bases, and 7 bases lay outside the gene matches. DNA for the CDR3: TGCGCCAGCAGCCAGACAGGGGGCGGGAAGACCCAGTACTTC. Its translation: CASSQTGGGKTQYF.

The chain links TRBV2 to TRBJ1-5, with TRBD1 matching over 7 bases. Per the germline V gene, CDR1 is SNHLY and CDR2 is FYNNEI. The CDR3 runs 14 residues. Trimming took 9 bases from V and 2 from J; bases not matched to a gene: 7. CDR3 sequence (DNA): TGTGCCAGTACAGGGGTAACGGGCAATCAGCCCCAGCATTTT. As protein: CASTGVTGNQPQHF.

The V call is TRBV5-1, the J call TRBJ2-7; D perhaps matches TRBD2 (6 bases). The CDR3 contains 13 residues. V lost 4 bases and J 3 bases, leaving 11 bases between the germline ends. Germline values: CDR1 SGHRS, CDR2 YFSETQ. The CDR3 sequence is CASSRRGGYEQYF. The DNA of the CDR3 is TGCGCCAGCAGCCGTAGGGGAGGCTACGAGCAGTACTTC.

This chain links TRBV18 with TRBJ1-1, with D unresolved. Between the trimmed V and J ends, which lost 3 bases and 4 bases, there was a span of 12 bases. The CDR3 covers 14 residues. Per germline, CDR1 KGHSH and CDR2 LQKENI. The chain's CDR3 is CASSPYGGSTEAFF. DNA for the CDR3: TGTGCCAGCTCACCGTACGGAGGGAGCACTGAAGCTTTCTTT.

In nucleotides, the CDR3 is TGTGCCAGCAGTCGAACTGGGACAGGGAATACCTACGAGCAGTACTTC. Encoded protein: CASSRTGTGNTYEQYF. The chain uses TRBV7-2 and TRBJ2-7, with 9 nucleotides matching TRBD1. The CDR3 contains 16 residues. CDR1 and CDR2 from the germline V gene are SGHTA and FQGNSA. J lost 2 bases, V lost 6 bases, and 11 bases had no gene match.

This sequence joins TRBV27 and TRBJ2-3; 8 bases map to TRBD1. The CDR3 is 15 amino acids. The germline V gene has CDR1 MNHEY and CDR2 SMNVEV (reference sequence). J gave up 3 bases and V 6 bases, and 8 bases lay outside the gene matches. The DNA for the CDR3 is TGTGCCAGCAGCCCCCGGGACAGGCTGACAGATACGCAGTATTTT. Encoded protein: CASSPRDRLTDTQYF.

CDR3 loop: CASSTTGGAGYTF. The CDR3 region has the DNA TGTGCCAGCAGTACTACAGGAGGGGCCGGCTACACCTTC. V usage is TRBV6-5 and J usage is TRBJ1-2; D is possibly TRBD1 (5 bases). Germline CDR1 is MNHEY and CDR2 is SVGAGI. The length of the CDR3 is 13 residues. Trimming removed 5 bases at V and 8 bases at J, with 15 bases between.

The chain joins TRBV10-3 to TRBJ1-1, with no clear D. CDR1 is ENHRY and CDR2 is SYGVKD in the germline V gene. Deletions cut 6 bases from V and 0 bases from J, with 8 bases between. CDR3 size: 13 residues. This CDR3 reads CAIRPSVNTEAFF. CDR3 coding DNA: TGTGCCATCAGGCCCAGTGTGAACACTGAAGCTTTCTTT.

This clone came up once. The chain combines TRBV7-6 with TRBJ2-1; no clear D. The germline gives CDR1 SGHVS, CDR2 FNYEAQ. The CDR3 runs to 13 residues. V shed 3 bases and J shed 5 bases, with 8 bases lying between them. The CDR3 DNA sequence: TGTGCCAGCAGCTTGGGCTTCAACAATGAGCAGTTCTTC. It translates to CASSLGFNNEQFF. The whole variable domain, filled in from reference TRBV7-6 and TRBJ2-1, reads GAGVSQSPRYKVTKRGQDVALRCDPISGHVSLYWYRQALGQGPEFLTYFNYEAQQDKSGLPNDRFSAERPEGSISTLTIQRTEQRDSAMYRCASSLGFNNEQFFGPGTRLTVL.

This clone has only one observation. The CDR3 loop is CASSPGLAGLYEQYF. CDR3 sequence (DNA): TGTGCCAGCAGCCCAGGACTAGCAGGGCTCTACGAGCAGTACTTC. The V and J genes are TRBV7-9 and TRBJ2-7; the match to TRBD2 covers 8 bases. V lost 5 bases to trimming and J lost 3 bases; unmatched junction nucleotides: 9. The CDR3 has 15 amino acids. Germline lookup yields CDR1 SEHNR and CDR2 FQNEAQ (reference sequence).

This chain connects TRBV6-4 to TRBJ2-7; 8 bases match TRBD1. Germline lookup yields CDR1 MRHNA and CDR2 SNTAGT. The CDR3 loop spans 14 amino acids. With V trimmed by 6 bases and J by 6 bases, 10 bases remained unmatched. As DNA, the CDR3 is TGTGCCAGCAGCGCTGACACAGGGGGTGGCGAGCAGTACTTC. It translates to CASSADTGGGEQYF.

The rearrangement uses TRBV28 and TRBJ1-5; 8 bases line up with TRBD1. The length of the CDR3 is 14 residues. The germline gives CDR1 MDHEN, CDR2 SYDVKM. V trimming: 3 bases; J trimming: 3 bases; junction bases outside the gene matches: 1. The CDR3 spells CASSLTGVNQPQHF. The CDR3 coding sequence is TGTGCCAGCAGTTTGACAGGGGTCAATCAGCCCCAGCATTTT.

The V and J genes are TRBV5-1 and TRBJ2-7, with a possible D match to TRBD1 (6 bases). Trimming took off 4 bases at V and 4 bases at J, with 18 bases between the two ends. The CDR3 consists of 15 residues. Germline loops: CDR1 SGHRS, CDR2 YFSETQ. The CDR3 DNA reads as TGCGCCAGCAGCCGGACCTCGACAGGCGGGTACGAGCAGTACTTC. It codes for CASSRTSTGGYEQYF.

The chain links TRBV29-1 to TRBJ1-5; TRBD1 agrees at 9 bases. Per the germline V gene, CDR1 is SQVTM and CDR2 is ANQGSEA. This CDR3 is built from 14 residues. Trimming cost V 7 bases and J 7 bases; bases outside gene matches: 11. The CDR3 reads CSATTGTGNQPQHF. In DNA form, the CDR3 reads TGCAGCGCTACGACCGGGACAGGGAACCAGCCCCAGCATTTT.